This is a list of T cell receptor beta chains from one sample in a study of circulating CD8 cells and anti-PD-1 response in melanoma. TCRdb ran MiXCR on the reads and lists one entry per CDR3 protein. Here the sample spans 610 or so distinct CDR3 sequences, 5.5% to 7.5% being singletons. The starting material was CD8+ T cells from PBMCs, obtained at baseline or after one month of anti-PD-1 therapy (not recorded which). The receptors stem from a human donor with melanoma. Both conserved end residues are part of each CDR3. A D gene is named only where the DNA matches it firmly. Clone size, where shown, is once, few, many, or a class for clones that have expanded.

large,TRBV7-2,TRBD2,16,TRBJ2-3,CASSSHLADSTDTQYF,TGTGCCAGCAGCTCCCACCTAGCGGACAGCACAGATACGCAGTATTTT
large,TRBV4-1,NA,15,TRBJ2-3,CASSQRGGSTDTQYF,TGCGCCAGCAGCCAGAGAGGGGGTAGCACAGATACGCAGTATTTT
medium-sized,TRBV5-5,NA,18,TRBJ1-2,CASSLDSLAGHANYGYTF,TGTGCCAGCAGCTTGGATTCATTGGCAGGGCATGCTAACTATGGCTACACCTTC
medium-sized,TRBV3-1,NA,16,TRBJ1-2,CASSQDWEEGVGGYTF,TGTGCCAGCAGCCAAGATTGGGAGGAGGGAGTGGGCGGCTACACCTTC
large,TRBV27,TRBD1,16,TRBJ1-6,CASSLASGTVSSPLHF,TGTGCCAGCAGTTTAGCATCTGGGACAGTCAGTTCACCCCTCCACTTT
large,TRBV2,NA,11,TRBJ2-3,CASSDMDTQYF,TGTGCCAGCAGTGATATGGATACGCAGTATTTT
NA,TRBV4-1,TRBD2,15,TRBJ2-3,CASSQFGRETDTQYF,TGCGCCAGCAGCCAATTCGGGCGGGAGACAGATACGCAGTATTTT
large,TRBV28,TRBD1,15,TRBJ2-5,CASSFDRADGETQYF,TGTGCCAGCAGTTTCGACAGGGCGGACGGGGAGACCCAGTACTTC
large,TRBV10-1,NA,14,TRBJ2-4,CASIRTAAKNIQYF,TGCGCCAGCATAAGGACCGCCGCCAAAAACATTCAGTACTTC
large,TRBV28,NA,15,TRBJ1-5,CASSSGLNSNQPQHF,TGTGCCAGCAGTAGCGGGCTTAATAGCAATCAGCCCCAGCATTTT
large,TRBV18,TRBD1,15,TRBJ1-4,CASSPRTGDPYKLFF,TGTGCCAGCTCACCACGGACAGGGGATCCGTATAAACTGTTTTTT
large,TRBV7-3,NA,15,TRBJ2-1,CASSPTTATYNEQFF,TGTGCCAGCAGCCCAACGACAGCCACCTACAATGAGCAGTTCTTC
hyperexpanded,TRBV27,NA,12,TRBJ2-1,CASSSTDNEQFF,TGTGCCAGCAGTTCCACAGACAATGAGCAGTTCTTC
medium-sized,TRBV19,NA,13,TRBJ2-4,CASRDSLGNIQYF,TGTGCCAGTAGGGACAGCCTGGGAAACATTCAGTACTTC
large,TRBV11-2,TRBD1,14,TRBJ1-2,CASSPGQGNYGYTF,TGTGCCAGCAGCCCGGGACAGGGGAACTATGGCTACACCTTC
medium-sized,TRBV7-3,NA,14,TRBJ2-7,CASSPMGQVYEQYF,TGTGCCAGCAGCCCAATGGGGCAGGTCTACGAGCAGTACTTC
large,TRBV28,NA,13,TRBJ2-7,CATTSRGRPEQYF,TGTGCCACCACCAGCCGGGGGCGGCCCGAGCAGTACTTC
large,TRBV28,NA,17,TRBJ2-3,CASSQHLQGISTDTQYF,TGTGCCAGCAGTCAACATTTACAGGGTATAAGCACAGATACGCAGTATTTT
large,TRBV5-5,TRBD1,16,TRBJ2-7,CASSLVGWTGGGEQYF,TGTGCCAGCAGCTTGGTAGGATGGACAGGGGGAGGTGAGCAGTACTTC
large,TRBV2,NA,14,TRBJ2-1,CASAVKDRTDEQFF,TGTGCCAGCGCCGTGAAGGACAGAACGGATGAGCAGTTCTTC
medium-sized,TRBV12-3/TRBV12-4,TRBD1,15,TRBJ1-2,CASGFLTGAEYGYTF,TGTGCCAGCGGATTTTTGACAGGGGCCGAGTATGGCTACACCTTC
large,TRBV24-1,TRBD2,18,TRBJ2-1,CATSDLGTLAGGPREQFF,TGTGCCACCAGTGATTTGGGAACCTTAGCGGGGGGGCCGCGTGAGCAGTTCTTC
large,TRBV2,TRBD2,16,TRBJ2-3,CASNLGLAGPTDTQYF,TGTGCCAGCAACCTGGGACTAGCGGGCCCAACCGATACGCAGTATTTT
large,TRBV28,NA,12,TRBJ1-1,CASRADLLEAFF,TGTGCCAGCAGGGCCGACCTCCTCGAAGCTTTCTTT
large,TRBV2,TRBD1,15,TRBJ2-1,CASSDQGAVRNEQFF,TGTGCCAGCAGTGATCAGGGGGCGGTTCGGAATGAGCAGTTCTTC
large,TRBV28,NA,15,TRBJ2-7,CASSFLADLSYEQYF,NA
NA,TRBV7-9,TRBD1,14,TRBJ2-6,CASSWTGELLVLTF,TGTGCCAGCAGCTGGACAGGGGAATTATTGGTCCTGACTTTC
medium-sized,TRBV28,TRBD1,16,TRBJ1-4,CASSLYRQGINEKLFF,TGTGCCAGCAGTTTATACAGACAGGGGATTAATGAAAAACTGTTTTTT
large,TRBV11-2,TRBD1,14,TRBJ2-7,CASTLQGARNEQYF,TGTGCCAGCACCCTCCAGGGGGCAAGAAACGAGCAGTACTTC
large,TRBV4-1,TRBD2,15,TRBJ2-7,CASSQAATSGYEQYF,TGCGCCAGCAGCCAAGCCGCGACTAGCGGCTACGAGCAGTACTTC
medium-sized,TRBV19,TRBD1,15,TRBJ1-1,CASSTGQERRAGAFF,TGTGCCAGTAGTACCGGACAGGAACGACGCGCCGGGGCTTTCTTT
medium-sized,TRBV28,NA,15,TRBJ2-5,CASSFTGRNQETQYF,TGTGCCAGCAGTTTTACAGGGAGGAACCAAGAGACCCAGTACTTC
medium-sized,TRBV19,NA,17,TRBJ2-7,CASSIDPRRVNSYEQYF,TGTGCCAGTAGTATCGATCCTCGGAGGGTAAACTCCTACGAGCAGTACTTC
large,TRBV29-1,TRBD1,12,TRBJ1-2,CSVSQGFYGYTF,TGCAGCGTATCACAGGGGTTCTATGGCTACACCTTC
large,TRBV10-3,NA,15,TRBJ2-7,CAISGAATSSYEQYF,TGTGCCATCAGTGGGGCGGCGACATCTTCCTACGAGCAGTACTTC
few,TRBV7-3,TRBD2,15,TRBJ2-3,CASSRLALSADTQYF,TGTGCCAGCAGCCGACTAGCGCTTTCAGCAGATACGCAGTATTTT
medium-sized,TRBV6-5,TRBD2,12,TRBJ2-1,CATTSGYNEQFF,TGTGCCACGACTAGCGGCTACAATGAGCAGTTCTTC
large,TRBV27,NA,12,TRBJ2-1,CASRDSYNEQFF,TGTGCCAGCAGGGACTCCTACAATGAGCAGTTCTTC
medium-sized,TRBV10-3,NA,14,TRBJ1-1,CAISESGGVPEAFF,TGTGCCATCAGTGAGAGCGGTGGGGTACCTGAAGCTTTCTTT
large,TRBV28,NA,14,TRBJ1-2,CASSFQNSNYGYTF,TGTGCCAGCAGTTTTCAGAATAGTAACTATGGCTACACCTTC
large,TRBV25-1,NA,13,TRBJ2-5,CASSRPLLETQYF,TGTGCCAGCAGTAGGCCGCTCCTCGAGACCCAGTACTTC
large,TRBV24-1,NA,19,TRBJ2-7,CATGPYRDGISSKRYEQYF,TGTGCCACGGGACCATACCGGGACGGGATATCCTCTAAACGCTACGAGCAGTACTTC
hyperexpanded,TRBV2,TRBD1,14,TRBJ2-1,CASATGGSYNEQFF,TGTGCCAGCGCGACAGGGGGATCCTACAATGAGCAGTTCTTC
medium-sized,TRBV19,NA,13,TRBJ2-7,CASSSGGYYEQYF,TGTGCCAGTAGTTCTGGGGGCTACTACGAGCAGTACTTC
large,TRBV23-1,NA,17,TRBJ1-4,CASPRGSYRAGNEKLFF,TGCGCCAGCCCCCGGGGGAGTTACAGGGCCGGTAATGAAAAACTGTTTTTT
large,TRBV23-1,NA,13,TRBJ2-3,CASSLISTDTQYF,TGCGCCAGCAGTCTCATAAGCACAGATACGCAGTATTTT
medium-sized,TRBV11-2,NA,14,TRBJ1-1,CASSPKTRNTEAFF,TGTGCCAGCAGCCCCAAGACACGGAACACTGAAGCTTTCTTT
large,TRBV14,NA,18,TRBJ2-1,CASSQAPGVGSSYNEQFF,TGTGCCAGCAGCCAAGCGCCGGGAGTGGGGAGCTCCTACAATGAGCAGTTCTTC
NA,TRBV11-2,NA,14,TRBJ1-2,CASSDGGLSYGYTF,TGTGCCAGCAGCGACGGGGGTCTGAGCTATGGCTACACCTTC
medium-sized,TRBV6-5,TRBD1,16,TRBJ2-2,CASSYKGQGLAGELFF,TGTGCCAGCAGTTATAAGGGACAGGGGCTTGCCGGGGAGCTGTTTTTT
few,TRBV19,NA,12,TRBJ1-2,CASSIAHYGYTF,TGTGCCAGTAGTATTGCACACTATGGCTACACCTTC
medium-sized,TRBV9,NA,16,TRBJ2-6,CASVLGADSGANVLTF,TGTGCCTCCGTTCTCGGGGCCGACTCTGGGGCCAACGTCCTGACTTTC
large,TRBV2,TRBD1,14,TRBJ2-7,CASSEMTGRYEQYF,TGTGCCAGCAGTGAGATGACAGGGCGCTACGAGCAGTACTTC
large,TRBV4-1,NA,16,TRBJ2-5,CASSQVGRSDPGTQYF,TGCGCCAGCAGCCAAGTGGGACGGAGTGACCCAGGAACCCAGTACTTC
medium-sized,TRBV7-9,NA,15,TRBJ1-5,CASSSIDGRNQPQHF,TGTGCCAGCAGCTCCATCGACGGCAGGAATCAGCCCCAGCATTTT
medium-sized,TRBV15,TRBD2,16,TRBJ2-3,CATSTTSGGASDTQYF,TGTGCCACCAGCACCACTAGCGGGGGGGCCTCAGATACGCAGTATTTT
large,TRBV28,NA,13,TRBJ1-1,CASSLGRDTEAFF,TGTGCCAGCAGCTTAGGGCGGGACACTGAAGCTTTCTTT
medium-sized,TRBV7-2,NA,12,TRBJ2-7,CASSFQGYEQYF,TGTGCCAGCAGCTTTCAGGGGTACGAGCAGTACTTC
NA,TRBV19,TRBD1,14,TRBJ2-2,CASTGTGATGELFF,TGTGCCAGTACCGGGACAGGGGCCACCGGGGAGCTGTTTTTT